This T cell receptor (beta chain) was sequenced for a study of cytomegalovirus exposure and HLA in healthy donors. Study-level points and caveats: Earlier analysis found most TCR beta V segments productive about 90% or about 30% of the time. The authors enumerated around 150 TCR beta chains as linked to cytomegalovirus. Compared with the approximately 680-donor mean, an Asian-associated ancestry cluster reportedly had fewer N-insertions, according to a later analysis. Indistinguishable V segments, including TRBV6-2 and TRBV6-3, were excluded.

J was trimmed by 5 bases and V by 1 base; bases with no gene match: 6. The length of the CDR3 is 15 residues. Germline-derived CDR1 and CDR2 are SSHAT and FNYEAQ (reference sequence). PCR amplification relied on 60 Vbeta primers (plus 13 Jbeta primers). Clones were sequenced by immunoSEQ multiplex PCR, and TCRdb holds only the in-frame ones, with some missing. The sample has around 140,000 clones; approximately 64% are singletons. This clone was observed a handful of times. Its target is unknown. This clonotype was sampled from a woman aged 40 to 50 in good health and CMV-seronegative. The chain uses TRBV7-7 and TRBJ2-3; 7 bases are shared with TRBD1. Sequenced input: PBMCs. The CDR3 here is CASSLDDRAIDTQYF. As DNA, the CDR3 is TGTGCCAGCAGCTTAGATGACAGGGCAATAGATACGCAGTATTTT.